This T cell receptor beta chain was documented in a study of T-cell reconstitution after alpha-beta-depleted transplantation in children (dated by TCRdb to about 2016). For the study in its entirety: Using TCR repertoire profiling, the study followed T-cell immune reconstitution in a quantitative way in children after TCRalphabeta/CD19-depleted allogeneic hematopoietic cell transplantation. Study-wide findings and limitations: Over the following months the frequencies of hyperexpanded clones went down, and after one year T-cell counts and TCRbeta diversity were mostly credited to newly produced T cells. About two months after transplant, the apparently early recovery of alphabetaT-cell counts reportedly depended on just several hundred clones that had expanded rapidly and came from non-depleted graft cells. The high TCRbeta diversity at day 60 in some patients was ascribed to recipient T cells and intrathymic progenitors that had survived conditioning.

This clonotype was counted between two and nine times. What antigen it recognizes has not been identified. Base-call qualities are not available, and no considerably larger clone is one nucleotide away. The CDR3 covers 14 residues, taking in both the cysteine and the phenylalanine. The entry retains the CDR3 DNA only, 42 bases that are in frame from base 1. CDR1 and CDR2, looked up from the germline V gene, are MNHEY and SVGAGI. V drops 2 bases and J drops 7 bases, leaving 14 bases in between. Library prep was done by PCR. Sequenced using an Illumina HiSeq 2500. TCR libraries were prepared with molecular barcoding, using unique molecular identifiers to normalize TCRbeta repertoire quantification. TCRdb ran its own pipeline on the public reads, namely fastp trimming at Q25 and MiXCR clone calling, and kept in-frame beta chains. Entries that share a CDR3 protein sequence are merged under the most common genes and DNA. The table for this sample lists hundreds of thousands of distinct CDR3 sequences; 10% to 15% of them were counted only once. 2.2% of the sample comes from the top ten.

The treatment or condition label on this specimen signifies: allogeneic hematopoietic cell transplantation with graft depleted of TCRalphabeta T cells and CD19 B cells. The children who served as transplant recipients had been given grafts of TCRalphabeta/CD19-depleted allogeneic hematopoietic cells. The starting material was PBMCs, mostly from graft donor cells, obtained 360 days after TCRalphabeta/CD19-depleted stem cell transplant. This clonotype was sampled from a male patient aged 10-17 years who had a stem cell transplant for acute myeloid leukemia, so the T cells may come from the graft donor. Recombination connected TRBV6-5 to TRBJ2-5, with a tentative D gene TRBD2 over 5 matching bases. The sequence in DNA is TGTGCCAGCAGTTACAATCGGATCCGGGGGACCCAGTACTTC. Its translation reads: CASSYNRIRGTQYF.